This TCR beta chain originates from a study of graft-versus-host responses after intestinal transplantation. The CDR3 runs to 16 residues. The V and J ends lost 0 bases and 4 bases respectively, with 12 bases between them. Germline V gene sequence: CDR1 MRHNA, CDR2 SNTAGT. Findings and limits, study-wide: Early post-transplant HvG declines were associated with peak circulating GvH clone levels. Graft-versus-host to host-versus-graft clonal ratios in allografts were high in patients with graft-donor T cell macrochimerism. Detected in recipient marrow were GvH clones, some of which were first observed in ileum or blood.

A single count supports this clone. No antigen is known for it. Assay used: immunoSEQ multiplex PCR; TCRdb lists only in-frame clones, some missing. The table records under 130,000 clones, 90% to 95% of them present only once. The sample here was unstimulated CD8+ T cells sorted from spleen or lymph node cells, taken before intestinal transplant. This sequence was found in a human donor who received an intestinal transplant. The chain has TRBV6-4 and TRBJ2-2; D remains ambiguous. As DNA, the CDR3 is TGTGCCAGCAGTGACTCCTTCGTCCAATCCACCGGGGAGCTGTTTTTT. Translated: CASSDSFVQSTGELFF.